This T cell receptor (beta chain) was documented in a study of control samples from healthy donors and cancer patients. The CDR3 sequence is 16 residues long. Germline V gives CDR1 MNHNS, CDR2 SASEGT. V shed 4 bases, J shed 4 bases, and the junction held 9 bases outside the gene matches. Some clones are missing from TCRdb's copy, which holds only in-frame ones; the method was immunoSEQ multiplex PCR. The sample lists 140,000 to 150,000 clones; around 90% were seen once. V usage is TRBV6-1 and J usage is TRBJ2-1; 8 bases are shared with TRBD2. Sequenced material: blood. This receptor was obtained from a man aged 25 to 45 in good health. CDR3 residues: CASSGRAGAVYNEQFF. The CDR3 coding sequence is TGTGCCAGCAGTGGGCGAGCGGGGGCAGTGTACAATGAGCAGTTCTTC.